This is a list of T cell receptor beta chains from one sample in a study of blood T cell repertoires in COVID-19. TCRdb's table, derived via immunoSEQ multiplex PCR, lists solely in-frame clones and lacks some. The sample includes about 180,000 clones, about four fifths of them seen just once. The sequencing input was peripheral blood. These receptors came from a woman in her 70s with COVID-19, enrolled during active disease. CDR3s include the opening cysteine and the closing phenylalanine or tryptophan. The D gene is left open where the match is weak. Clone size is shown for a subset of rows, as once, few, many or a class of expanded clone.

>-|-|TRBJ2-6|TRBV5-1
CASRSASGQLGGQGSGANVLTF
TGCGCCAGCAGATCGGCTAGCGGACAGCTTGGGGGGCAGGGCTCTGGGGCCAACGTCCTGACTTTC
>-|-|TRBJ2-7|TRBV18
CASSPIPPVSEQYF
TGTGCCAGCTCACCTATTCCGCCGGTGAGCGAGCAGTACTTC
>-|-|TRBJ2-1|TRBV7-2
CASSFGIGIGGEQFF
TGTGCCAGCAGCTTCGGGATAGGCATAGGAGGTGAGCAGTTCTTC
>TRBD1|few|TRBJ1-5|TRBV6-5
CASSYGQGRQPQHF
TGTGCCAGCAGTTACGGACAGGGACGTCAGCCCCAGCATTTT
>-|-|TRBJ1-1|TRBV28
CASSLGGGNTEAFF
TGTGCCAGCAGTTTGGGTGGAGGGAACACTGAAGCTTTCTTT
>-|-|TRBJ2-3|TRBV9
CASSVGVTSKDTQYF
TGTGCCAGCAGCGTAGGCGTCACTAGCAAGGATACGCAGTATTTT
>-|-|TRBJ1-3|TRBV7-2
CASSQSVTRGNTIYF
TGTGCCAGCAGTCAGAGTGTGACACGTGGAAACACCATATATTTT
>-|-|TRBJ2-7|TRBV28
CASGGPLRLYF
TGTGCCAGCGGAGGCCCACTCAGGCTGTACTTC
>-|-|TRBJ1-5|TRBV19
CASTTPGKGPQHF
TGTGCCAGTACTACCCCGGGGAAGGGGCCCCAGCATTTT
>TRBD2|-|TRBJ2-2|TRBV9
CASSPRTSGSIGTGELFF
TGTGCCAGCAGCCCCCGGACTAGCGGGAGCATCGGCACCGGGGAGCTGTTTTTT
>-|few|TRBJ1-1|TRBV5-6
CASSRRGYNTEAFF
TGTGCCAGCAGCCGGAGAGGGTATAACACTGAAGCTTTCTTT
>TRBD2|few|TRBJ2-7|TRBV5-6
CASSFRGRDHEQYF
TGTGCCAGCAGCTTTCGGGGGAGGGACCACGAGCAGTACTTC
>-|-|TRBJ1-2|TRBV18
CASSDIYYGYTF
TGTGCCAGCTCAGACATCTACTATGGCTACACCTTC
>TRBD2|-|TRBJ2-2|TRBV5-5
CASSYVLAGGGELFF
TGTGCCAGCAGCTATGTTCTAGCGGGGGGCGGGGAGCTGTTTTTT
>-|-|TRBJ1-1|TRBV5-1
CASSFRTSTEAFF
TGCGCCAGCAGCTTCAGGACAAGTACTGAAGCTTTCTTT
>TRBD1|-|TRBJ2-1|TRBV28
CATSQTGAGNEQFF
TGTGCCACATCGCAGACAGGGGCGGGCAATGAGCAGTTCTTC
>-|few|TRBJ2-7|TRBV30
CAWSVRSGGRSYEQYF
TGTGCCTGGAGTGTACGATCTGGAGGCCGCTCCTACGAGCAGTACTTC
>-|-|TRBJ1-1|TRBV5-1
CASSQTMNTEAFF
TGCGCCAGCAGTCAGACAATGAACACTGAAGCTTTCTTT
>-|-|TRBJ1-2|TRBV27
CASSSTAERAKGGYTF
TGTGCCAGCAGTTCTACAGCGGAGCGGGCTAAAGGCGGCTACACCTTC
>TRBD1|few|TRBJ2-7|TRBV19
CASSIGTGAAYEQYF
TGTGCCAGTAGTATCGGTACAGGGGCTGCCTACGAGCAGTACTTC
>TRBD2|-|TRBJ2-7|TRBV9
CASSVRGIAGAPGEQYF
TGTGCCAGCAGCGTAAGGGGGATAGCGGGAGCTCCGGGAGAGCAGTACTTC
>-|-|TRBJ2-5|TRBV18
CASSPQQETQYF
TGTGCCAGCTCACCCCAACAAGAGACCCAGTACTTC
>TRBD1|once|TRBJ1-3|TRBV7-2
CASSFDRADTIYF
TGTGCCAGCAGCTTCGACAGGGCGGACACCATATATTTT
>TRBD2|-|TRBJ2-3|TRBV30
CAWSFRLATTDTQYF
TGTGCCTGGAGTTTTCGACTAGCGACAACAGATACGCAGTATTTT